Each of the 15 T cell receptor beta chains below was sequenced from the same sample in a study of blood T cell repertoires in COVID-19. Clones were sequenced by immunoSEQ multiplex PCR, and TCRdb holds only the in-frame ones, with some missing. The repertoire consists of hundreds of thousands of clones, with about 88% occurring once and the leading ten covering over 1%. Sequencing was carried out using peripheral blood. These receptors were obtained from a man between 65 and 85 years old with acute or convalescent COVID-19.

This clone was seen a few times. CDR3 sequence: CASSRDRDNEQFF. CDR3 in DNA: TGTGCCAGTAGTAGGGACAGGGACAATGAGCAGTTCTTC. The V and J genes are TRBV19 and TRBJ2-1; 9 nucleotides align to TRBD1. V lost 4 bases and J lost 5; bases outside the gene matches: 0. There are 13 residues in the CDR3. Looked up from germline, CDR1 is LNHDA and CDR2 is SQIVND (reference sequence).

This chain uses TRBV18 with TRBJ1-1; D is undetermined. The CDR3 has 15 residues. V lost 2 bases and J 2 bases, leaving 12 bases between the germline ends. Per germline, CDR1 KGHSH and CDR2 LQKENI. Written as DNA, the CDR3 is TGTGCCAGCTCACCAAGTGACCCGGGAAACACTGAAGCTTTCTTT. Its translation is CASSPSDPGNTEAFF. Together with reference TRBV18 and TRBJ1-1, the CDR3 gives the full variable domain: NAGVMQNPRHLVRRRGQEARLRCSPMKGHSHVYWYRQLPEEGLKFMVYLQKENIIDESGMPKERFSAEFPKEGPSILRIQQVVRGDSAAYFCASSPSDPGNTEAFFGQGTRLTVV.

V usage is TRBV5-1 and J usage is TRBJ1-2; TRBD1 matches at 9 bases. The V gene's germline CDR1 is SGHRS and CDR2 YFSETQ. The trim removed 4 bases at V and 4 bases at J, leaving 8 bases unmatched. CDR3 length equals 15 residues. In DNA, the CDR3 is TGCGCCAGCAGCCTCCAAGGACAGGGGAGCTATGGCTACACCTTC. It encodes CASSLQGQGSYGYTF.

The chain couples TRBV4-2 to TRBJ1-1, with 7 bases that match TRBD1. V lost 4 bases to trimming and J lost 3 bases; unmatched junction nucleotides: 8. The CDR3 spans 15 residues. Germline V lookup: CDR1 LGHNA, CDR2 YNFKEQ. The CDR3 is CASSRSDRVDTEAFF. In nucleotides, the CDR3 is TGTGCCAGCAGCCGATCCGACAGGGTCGACACTGAAGCTTTCTTT.

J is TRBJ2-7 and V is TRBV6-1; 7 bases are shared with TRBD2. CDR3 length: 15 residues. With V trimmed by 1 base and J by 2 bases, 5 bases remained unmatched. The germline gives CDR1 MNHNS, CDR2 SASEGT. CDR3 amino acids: CASSEGGGLPYEQYF. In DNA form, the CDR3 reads TGTGCCAGCAGTGAAGGCGGGGGTCTTCCCTACGAGCAGTACTTC.

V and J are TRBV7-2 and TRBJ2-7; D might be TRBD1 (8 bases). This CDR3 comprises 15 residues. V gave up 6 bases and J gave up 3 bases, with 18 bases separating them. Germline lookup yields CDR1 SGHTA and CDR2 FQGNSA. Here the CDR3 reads CASSSGGRGLYEQYF. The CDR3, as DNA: TGTGCCAGCAGTTCGGGGGGCAGGGGGCTCTACGAGCAGTACTTC.

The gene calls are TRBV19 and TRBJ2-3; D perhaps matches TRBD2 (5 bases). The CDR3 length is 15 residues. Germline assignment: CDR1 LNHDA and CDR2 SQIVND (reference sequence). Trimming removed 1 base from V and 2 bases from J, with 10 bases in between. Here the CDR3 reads CASSIGGQITDTQYF. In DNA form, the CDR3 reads TGTGCCAGTAGTATAGGAGGGCAGATCACAGATACGCAGTATTTT.

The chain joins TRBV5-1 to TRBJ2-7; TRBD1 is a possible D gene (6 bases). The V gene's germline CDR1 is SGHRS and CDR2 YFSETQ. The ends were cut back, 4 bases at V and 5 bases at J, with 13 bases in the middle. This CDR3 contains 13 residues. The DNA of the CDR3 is TGCGCCAGCAGCCAGGACAGAGGGCACGAGCAGTACTTC. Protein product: CASSQDRGHEQYF.

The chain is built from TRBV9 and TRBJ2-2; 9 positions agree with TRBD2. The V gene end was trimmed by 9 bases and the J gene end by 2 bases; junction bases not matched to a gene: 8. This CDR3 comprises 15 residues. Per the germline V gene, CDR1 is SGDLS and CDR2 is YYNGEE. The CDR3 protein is CATPGLAINTGELFF. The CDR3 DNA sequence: TGTGCCACCCCCGGACTAGCGATAAACACCGGGGAGCTGTTTTTT.

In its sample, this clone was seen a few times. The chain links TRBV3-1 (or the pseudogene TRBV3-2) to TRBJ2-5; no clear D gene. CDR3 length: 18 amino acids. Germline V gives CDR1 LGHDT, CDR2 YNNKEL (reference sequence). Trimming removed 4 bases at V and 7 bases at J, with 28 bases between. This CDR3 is CASSPVPPQRSPLGTQYF. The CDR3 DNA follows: TGTGCCAGCAGCCCGGTCCCCCCTCAGCGTTCCCCGCTGGGGACCCAGTACTTC.

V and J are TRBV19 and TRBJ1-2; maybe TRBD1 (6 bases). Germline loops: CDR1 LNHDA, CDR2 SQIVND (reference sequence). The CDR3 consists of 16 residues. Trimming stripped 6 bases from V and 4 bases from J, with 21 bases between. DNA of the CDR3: TGTGCCAGTAGCTTTCAGACCGGGACACTTCTCTATGGCTACACCTTC. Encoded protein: CASSFQTGTLLYGYTF.

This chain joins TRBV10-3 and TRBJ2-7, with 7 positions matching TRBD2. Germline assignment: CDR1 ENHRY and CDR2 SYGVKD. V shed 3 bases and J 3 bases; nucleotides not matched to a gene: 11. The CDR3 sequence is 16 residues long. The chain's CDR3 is CAISDLVGRGSYEQYF. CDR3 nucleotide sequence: TGTGCCATCAGTGACCTAGTGGGGAGGGGTAGCTACGAGCAGTACTTC.

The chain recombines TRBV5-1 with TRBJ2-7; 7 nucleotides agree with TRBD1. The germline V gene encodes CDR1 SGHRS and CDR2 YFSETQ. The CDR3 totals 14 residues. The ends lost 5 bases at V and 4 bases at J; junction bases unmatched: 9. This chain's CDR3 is CASSPGTENYEQYF. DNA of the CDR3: TGCGCCAGCAGTCCCGGGACAGAGAATTACGAGCAGTACTTC.

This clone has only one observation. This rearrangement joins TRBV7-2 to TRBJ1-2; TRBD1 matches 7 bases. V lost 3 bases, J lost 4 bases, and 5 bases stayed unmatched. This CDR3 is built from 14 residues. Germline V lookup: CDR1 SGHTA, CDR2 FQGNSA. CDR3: CASSFLRDSYGYTF. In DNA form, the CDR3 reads TGTGCCAGCAGCTTTCTCCGGGACAGCTATGGCTACACCTTC. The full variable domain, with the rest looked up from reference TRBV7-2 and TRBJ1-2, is GAGVSQSPSNKVTEKGKDVELRCDPISGHTALYWYRQSLGQGLEFLIYFQGNSAPDKSGLPSDRFSAERTGGSVSTLTIQRTQQEDSAVYLCASSFLRDSYGYTFGSGTRLTVV.

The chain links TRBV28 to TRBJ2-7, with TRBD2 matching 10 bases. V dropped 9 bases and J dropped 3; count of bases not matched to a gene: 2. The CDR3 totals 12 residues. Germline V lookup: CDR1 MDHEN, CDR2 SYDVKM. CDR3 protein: CASGTSDYEQYF. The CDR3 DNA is TGTGCCAGTGGGACTAGCGACTACGAGCAGTACTTC.